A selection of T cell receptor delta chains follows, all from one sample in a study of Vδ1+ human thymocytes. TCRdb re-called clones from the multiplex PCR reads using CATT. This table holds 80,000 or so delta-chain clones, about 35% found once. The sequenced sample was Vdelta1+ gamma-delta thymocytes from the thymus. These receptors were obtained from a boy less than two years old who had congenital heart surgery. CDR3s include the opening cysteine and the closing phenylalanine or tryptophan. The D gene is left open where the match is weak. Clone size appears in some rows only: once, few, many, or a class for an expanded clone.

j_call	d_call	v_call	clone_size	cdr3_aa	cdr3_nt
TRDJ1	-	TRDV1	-	CALGEPNTSTDKLIF	TGTGCTCTTGGGGAACCAAACACTTCCACCGATAAACTCATCTTT
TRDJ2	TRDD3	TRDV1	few	CALGDLGWGIHRLTAQLFF	TGTGCCCTTGGGGACCTAGGCTGGGGGATACACAGATTGACAGCACAACTCTTCTTT
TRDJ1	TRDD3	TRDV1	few	CALENWGIRKYTDKLIF	TGTGCTCTTGAGAACTGGGGGATACGGAAGTACACCGATAAACTCATCTTT
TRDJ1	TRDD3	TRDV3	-	CAWAGGYRQLIF	TGTGCCTGGGCTGGGGGATATAGGCAACTCATCTTT
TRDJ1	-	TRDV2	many	CACGKCADKLIF	TGTGCCTGTGGCAAATGCGCCGATAAACTCATCTTT
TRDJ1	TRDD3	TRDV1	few	CALGPGLPKFTGGYRDKLIF	TGTGCTCTTGGGCCAGGCCTTCCTAAATTCACTGGGGGATACAGGGATAAACTCATCTTT
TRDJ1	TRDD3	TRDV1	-	CALGERSGGYTDKLIF	TGTGCTCTTGGGGAACGCTCTGGGGGATATACCGATAAACTCATCTTT
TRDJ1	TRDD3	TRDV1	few	CALGELYILTGGYAFHDKLIF	TGTGCTCTTGGGGAACTCTACATCCTTACTGGGGGATACGCCTTTCACGATAAACTCATCTTT
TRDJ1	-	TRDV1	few	CALGERDYVTTPCTDKLIF	TGTGCTCTTGGGGAACGGGACTATGTTACAACACCCTGCACCGATAAACTCATCTTT
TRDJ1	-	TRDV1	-	CALGAFPPRGPTDKLIF	TGTGCTCTTGGGGCCTTTCCTCCTAGGGGGCCCACCGATAAACTCATCTTT
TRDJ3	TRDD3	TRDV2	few	CACDTEGILSWDTRQMFF	TGTGCCTGTGATACGGAGGGGATACTTTCCTGGGACACCCGACAGATGTTTTTC
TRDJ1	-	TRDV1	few	CALGEPSYKVLGDIYISDKLIF	TGTGCCCTGGGGGAACCTTCCTACAAGGTACTGGGGGACATCTATATCTCCGATAAACTCATCTTT
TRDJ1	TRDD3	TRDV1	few	CALGEIPPEDTLYTDKLIF	TGTGCTCTTGGGGAAATCCCCCCCGAGGATACGTTGTACACCGATAAACTCATCTTT
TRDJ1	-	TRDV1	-	CALRVPLLVTDKLIF	TGTGCTCTACGCGTTCCCCTCCTCGTCACCGATAAACTCATCTTT
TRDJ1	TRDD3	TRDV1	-	CALGELECRPYFPTGADKLIF	TGTGCTCTTGGGGAACTAGAATGCCGACCCTACTTCCCTACTGGGGCCGATAAACTCATCTTT
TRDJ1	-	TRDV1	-	CALGVTTPLYPDKLIF	TGTGCTCTTGGGGTTACCACCCCTTTATACCCCGATAAACTCATCTTT
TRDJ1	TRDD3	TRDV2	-	CACDTTLYWGTQWGTDKLIF	TGTGCCTGTGACACGACTTTATACTGGGGGACCCAATGGGGCACCGATAAACTCATCTTT
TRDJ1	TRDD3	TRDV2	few	CACDTLLPKPGGSTDKLIF	TGTGCCTGTGACACCCTCCTCCCCAAGCCCGGGGGATCCACCGATAAACTCATCTTT
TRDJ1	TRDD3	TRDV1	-	CALGPRGVLGETGPLRTPTKLIF	TGTGCTCTTGGGCCCCGCGGTGTCCTGGGGGAGACGGGTCCCCTACGAACCCCCACCAAACTCATCTTT
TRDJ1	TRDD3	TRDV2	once	CACATGWGILRLIF	TGTGCCTGTGCCACCGGGTGGGGGATCCTACGACTCATCTTT
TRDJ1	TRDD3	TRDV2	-	CAREGLGESIPNTDKLIF	TGTGCCCGTGAGGGGTTGGGGGAGTCGATACCAAACACCGATAAACTCATCTTT
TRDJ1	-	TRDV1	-	CALGDPSHWPHRYTDKPIF	TGTGCTCTTGGGGACCCTTCCCATTGGCCCCATAGGTACACCGATAAACCCATCTTT
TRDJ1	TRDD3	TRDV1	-	CALGECWYGYWGITGTDKLIF	TGTGCTCTTGGGGAATGTTGGTACGGTTACTGGGGGATAACTGGGACCGATAAACTCATCTTT
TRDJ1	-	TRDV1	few	CALGDQPGLTDKLIF	TGTGCTCTTGGGGACCAACCGGGGCTCACCGATAAACTCATCTTT
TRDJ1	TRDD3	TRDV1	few	CALGELSLPSYWGLRATDKLIF	TGTGCTCTTGGGGAACTATCCCTACCGTCGTACTGGGGCCTGCGGGCTACCGATAAACTCATCTTT
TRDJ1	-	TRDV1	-	CALGGLLGITDKLIF	TGTGCTCTTGGGGGACTCTTAGGGATCACCGATAAACTCATCTTT